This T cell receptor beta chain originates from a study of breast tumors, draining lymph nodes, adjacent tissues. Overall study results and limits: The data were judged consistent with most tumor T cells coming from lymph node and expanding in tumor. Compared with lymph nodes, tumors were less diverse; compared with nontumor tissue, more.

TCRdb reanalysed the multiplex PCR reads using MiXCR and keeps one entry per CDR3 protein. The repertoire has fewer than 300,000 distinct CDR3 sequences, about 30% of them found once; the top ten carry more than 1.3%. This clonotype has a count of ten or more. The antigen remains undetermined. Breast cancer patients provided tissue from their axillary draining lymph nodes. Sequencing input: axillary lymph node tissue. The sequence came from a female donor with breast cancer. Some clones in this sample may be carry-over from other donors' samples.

The CDR3 DNA is TGTGCCAGCAGCTTAAGTCGGCCAGGGCAACCCTCTGGAAACACCATATATTTT. Its translation: CASSLSRPGQPSGNTIYF. The J gene is TRBJ1-3, the V gene TRBV11-3; the D gene is possibly TRBD1 (5 bases). This CDR3 has 18 residues. Germline V CDR1 and CDR2: SGHNT, YENEEA. Trimming took 2 bases from V and 0 from J, leaving 17 bases between them.